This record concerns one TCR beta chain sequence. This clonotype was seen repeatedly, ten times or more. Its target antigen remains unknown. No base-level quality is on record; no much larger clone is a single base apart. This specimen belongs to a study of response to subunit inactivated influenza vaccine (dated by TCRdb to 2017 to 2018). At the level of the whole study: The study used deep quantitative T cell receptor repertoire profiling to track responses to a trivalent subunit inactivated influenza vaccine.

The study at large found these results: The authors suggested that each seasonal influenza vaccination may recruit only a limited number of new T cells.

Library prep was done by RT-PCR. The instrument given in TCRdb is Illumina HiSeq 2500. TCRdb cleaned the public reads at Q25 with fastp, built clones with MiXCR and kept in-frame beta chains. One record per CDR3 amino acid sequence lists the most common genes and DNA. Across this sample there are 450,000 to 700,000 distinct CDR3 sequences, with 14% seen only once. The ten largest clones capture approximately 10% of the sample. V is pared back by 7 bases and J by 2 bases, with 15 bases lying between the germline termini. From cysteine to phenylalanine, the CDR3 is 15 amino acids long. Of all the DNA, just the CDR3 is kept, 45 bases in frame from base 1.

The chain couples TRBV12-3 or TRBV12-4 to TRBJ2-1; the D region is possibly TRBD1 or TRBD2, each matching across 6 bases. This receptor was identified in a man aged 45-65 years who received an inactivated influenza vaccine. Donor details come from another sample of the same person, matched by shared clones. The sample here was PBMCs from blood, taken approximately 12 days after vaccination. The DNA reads TGTGCCAGCAACTCACAGGGAGGACCCTACAATGAGCAGTTCTTC. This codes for CASNSQGGPYNEQFF.